One sample yielded the 2 T cell receptor beta chains listed below, sequenced in a study of cytomegalovirus exposure and HLA in healthy donors. Vbeta (60) and Jbeta (13) primers were used in the PCR. TCRdb's copy holds only in-frame clones and misses some; the assay was immunoSEQ multiplex PCR. The sample records approximately 150,000 clones, 78% being singletons. The sequenced sample was PBMCs. Receptor source: a woman in her thirties or forties in good health and CMV-seropositive.

The chain couples TRBV9 to TRBJ2-2, with 7 bases that match TRBD1. The CDR3 has 15 residues. V lost 4 bases and J lost 4; bases outside the gene matches: 7. Germline V gene lookup returns CDR1 SGDLS and CDR2 YYNGEE. CDR3 nucleotides: TGTGCCAGCAGCAAACGACAGGGTAGCACCGGGGAGCTGTTTTTT. Its translation is CASSKRQGSTGELFF.

V gene TRBV2 combines with J gene TRBJ2-5; a possible D gene is TRBD1 (6 bases). Germline lookup yields CDR1 SNHLY and CDR2 FYNNEI. There are 15 residues in the CDR3. V was pared by 5 bases and J by 0 bases, with 13 bases between. CDR3 region: CASSRDKVYQETQYF. Here the CDR3 DNA reads TGTGCCAGCAGTCGGGACAAAGTGTACCAAGAGACCCAGTACTTC.